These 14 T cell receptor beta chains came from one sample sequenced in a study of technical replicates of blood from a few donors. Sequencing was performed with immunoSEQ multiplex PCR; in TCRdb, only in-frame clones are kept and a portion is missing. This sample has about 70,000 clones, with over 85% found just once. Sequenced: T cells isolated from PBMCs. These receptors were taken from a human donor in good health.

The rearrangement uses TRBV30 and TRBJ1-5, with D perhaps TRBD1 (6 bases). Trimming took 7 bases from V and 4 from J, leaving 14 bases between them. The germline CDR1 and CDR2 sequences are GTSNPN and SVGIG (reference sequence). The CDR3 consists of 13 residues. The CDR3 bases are TGTGCCTTTCAACACAGGGAGAATCAGCCCCAGCATTTT. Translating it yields CAFQHRENQPQHF.

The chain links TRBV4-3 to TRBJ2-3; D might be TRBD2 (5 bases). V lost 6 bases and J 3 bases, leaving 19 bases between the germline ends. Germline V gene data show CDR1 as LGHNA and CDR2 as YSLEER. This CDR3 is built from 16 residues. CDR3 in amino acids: CASRPTSTQRTDTQYF. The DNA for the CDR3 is TGCGCCAGCAGACCAACTAGTACCCAACGGACAGATACGCAGTATTTT.

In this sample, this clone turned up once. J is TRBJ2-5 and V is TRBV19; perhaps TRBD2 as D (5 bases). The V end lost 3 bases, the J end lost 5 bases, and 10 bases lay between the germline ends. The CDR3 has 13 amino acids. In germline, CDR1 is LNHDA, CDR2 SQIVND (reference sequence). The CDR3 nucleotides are TGTGCCAGTAGTATGGGAGAAAGGGAGACCCAGTACTTC. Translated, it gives CASSMGERETQYF.

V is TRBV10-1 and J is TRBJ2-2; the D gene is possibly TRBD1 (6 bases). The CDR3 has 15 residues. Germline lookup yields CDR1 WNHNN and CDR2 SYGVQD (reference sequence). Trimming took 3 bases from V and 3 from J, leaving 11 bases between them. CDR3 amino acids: CASSEADSHTGELFF. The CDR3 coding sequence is TGCGCCAGCAGTGAAGCGGACAGTCACACCGGGGAGCTGTTTTTT.

CDR3: CASSLYSGMIGNGYTF. In DNA form, the CDR3 reads TGTGCCAGCAGCTTGTACTCCGGGATGATAGGAAATGGCTACACCTTC. The chain uses TRBV5-4 and TRBJ1-2; D remains unclear. The CDR3 is 16 residues long. Per germline, CDR1 SGHNT and CDR2 YYREEE (reference sequence). Trimming pared 1 base from V and 6 bases from J, leaving 19 bases between.

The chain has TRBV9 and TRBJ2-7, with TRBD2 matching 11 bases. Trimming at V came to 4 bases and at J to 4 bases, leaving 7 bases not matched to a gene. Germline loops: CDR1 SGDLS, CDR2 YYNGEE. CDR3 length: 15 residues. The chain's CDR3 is CASSQPTSGSYEQYF. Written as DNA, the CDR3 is TGTGCCAGCAGCCAACCCACTAGCGGGAGTTACGAGCAGTACTTC.

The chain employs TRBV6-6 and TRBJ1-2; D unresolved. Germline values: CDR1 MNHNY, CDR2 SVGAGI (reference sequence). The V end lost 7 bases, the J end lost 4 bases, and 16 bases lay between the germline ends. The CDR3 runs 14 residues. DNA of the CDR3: TGTGCCAGCACCATCGACACTTCCTTCTATGGCTACACCTTC. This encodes CASTIDTSFYGYTF.

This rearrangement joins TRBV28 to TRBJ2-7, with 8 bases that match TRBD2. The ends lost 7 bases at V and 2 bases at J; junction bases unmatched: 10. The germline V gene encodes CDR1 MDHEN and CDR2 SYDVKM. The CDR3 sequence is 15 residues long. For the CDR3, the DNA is TGTGCCAGCAAAAACCCCGGACTAGCAGCCTACGAGCAGTACTTC. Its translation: CASKNPGLAAYEQYF.

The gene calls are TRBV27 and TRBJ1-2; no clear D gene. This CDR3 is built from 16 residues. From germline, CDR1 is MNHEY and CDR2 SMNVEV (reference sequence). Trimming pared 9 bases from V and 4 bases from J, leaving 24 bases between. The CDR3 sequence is CARTVENISSFYGYTF. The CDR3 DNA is TGTGCCAGAACTGTAGAGAACATCAGTAGCTTCTATGGCTACACCTTC.

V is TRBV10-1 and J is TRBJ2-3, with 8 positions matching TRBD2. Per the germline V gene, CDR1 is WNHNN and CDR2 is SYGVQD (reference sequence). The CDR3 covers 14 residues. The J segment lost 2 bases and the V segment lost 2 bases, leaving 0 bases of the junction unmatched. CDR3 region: CASSEGLATDTQYF. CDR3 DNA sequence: TGCGCCAGCAGTGAGGGACTAGCCACAGATACGCAGTATTTT.

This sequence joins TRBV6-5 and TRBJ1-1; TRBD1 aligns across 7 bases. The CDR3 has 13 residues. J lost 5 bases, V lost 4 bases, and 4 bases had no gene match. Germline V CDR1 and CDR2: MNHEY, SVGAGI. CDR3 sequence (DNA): TGTGCCAGCAGTTCAGGGGGATGGACTGAAGCTTTCTTT. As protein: CASSSGGWTEAFF.

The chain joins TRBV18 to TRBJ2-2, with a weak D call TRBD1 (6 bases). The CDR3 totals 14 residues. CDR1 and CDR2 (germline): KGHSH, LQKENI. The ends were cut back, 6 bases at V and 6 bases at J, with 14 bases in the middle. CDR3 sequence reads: CASSPGTIAGELFF. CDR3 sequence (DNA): TGTGCCAGCTCCCCTGGGACAATCGCCGGGGAGCTGTTTTTT.

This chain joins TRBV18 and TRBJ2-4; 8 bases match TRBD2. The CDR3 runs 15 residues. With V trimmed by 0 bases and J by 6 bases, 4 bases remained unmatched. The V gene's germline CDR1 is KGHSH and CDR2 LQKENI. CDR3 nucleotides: TGTGCCAGCTCACCACCTACCAGCGGGAGAAACATTCAGTACTTC. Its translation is CASSPPTSGRNIQYF.

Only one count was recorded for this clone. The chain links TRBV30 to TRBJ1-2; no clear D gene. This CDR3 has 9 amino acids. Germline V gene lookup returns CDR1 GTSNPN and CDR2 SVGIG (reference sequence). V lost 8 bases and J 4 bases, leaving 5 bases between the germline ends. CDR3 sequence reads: CAGGYGYTF. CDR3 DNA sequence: TGTGCCGGAGGCTATGGCTACACCTTC.